This entry concerns a single T cell receptor beta chain. This record comes from a study of blood T cell repertoires in COVID-19. Repertoires were generated with immunoSEQ multiplex PCR, while TCRdb's copy carries only in-frame clones and drops some. Of roughly 400,000 clones in the sample, about 88% are singletons; the top ten hold approximately 1.5%. This CDR3 comprises 13 residues. V lost 4 bases and J lost 8; bases outside the gene matches: 6. CDR1 and CDR2 from the germline V gene are SQVTM and ANQGSEA. J is TRBJ1-2 and V is TRBV29-1; 11 nucleotides line up with TRBD1. What was sequenced was PBMCs or T cells enriched from blood (not recorded which). The receptor was derived from a woman aged 18-29 years who had been exposed to COVID-19. CDR3 in amino acids: CSVAGQGAKGYTF. The CDR3 nucleotides are TGCAGCGTTGCTGGACAGGGGGCGAAAGGCTACACCTTC.